One sample yielded the 20 T cell receptor beta chains listed below, sequenced in a study of blood T cell repertoires in COVID-19. Produced via immunoSEQ multiplex PCR; TCRdb's table is partial and in-frame only. The top ten hold roughly 1.6% of the sample, which has over 250,000 clones, around 86% seen once. Source material: peripheral blood. These receptors were collected from a woman in her thirties or forties who had recovered from COVID-19.

This clone was picked up one time. This rearrangement joins TRBV11-3 to TRBJ2-1, with D maybe TRBD2 (5 bases). The CDR3 spans 15 residues. Trimming pared 5 bases from V and 5 bases from J, leaving 16 bases between. From germline, CDR1 is SGHNT and CDR2 YENEEA. CDR3 residues: CASSPRGSTNNEQFF. The CDR3 bases are TGTGCCAGCAGCCCCCGGGGTTCCACTAACAATGAGCAGTTCTTC.

The chain's CDR3 is CASSVSGGTYNEQFF. In DNA form, the CDR3 reads TGTGCCAGCAGCGTAAGCGGGGGTACCTACAATGAGCAGTTCTTC. The J gene is TRBJ2-1, the V gene TRBV9; 8 nucleotides align to TRBD2. CDR1 is SGDLS and CDR2 is YYNGEE in the germline V gene. This CDR3 has 15 residues. With V trimmed by 1 base and J by 2 bases, 2 bases remained unmatched.

In this sample, this clone turned up a few times. The gene calls are TRBV5-4 and TRBJ1-3, with 9 bases matching TRBD1. Looked up from germline, CDR1 is SGHNT and CDR2 is YYREEE (reference sequence). CDR3 length: 16 amino acids. V lost 0 bases to trimming and J lost 2 bases; unmatched junction nucleotides: 3. CDR3 loop: CASSLGRDRAGNTIYF. The DNA of the CDR3 is TGTGCCAGCAGCTTGGGGCGGGACAGGGCTGGAAACACCATATATTTT. The entire variable domain, with the rest obtained from reference TRBV5-4 and TRBJ1-3, is as follows: ETGVTQSPTHLIKTRGQQVTLRCSSQSGHNTVSWYQQALGQGPQFIFQYYREEENGRGNFPPRFSGLQFPNYSSELNVNALELDDSALYLCASSLGRDRAGNTIYFGEGSWLTVV.

The chain couples TRBV2 to TRBJ2-5; 9 bases line up with TRBD1. The J segment lost 3 bases and the V segment lost 8 bases, leaving 4 bases of the junction unmatched. Per the germline V gene, CDR1 is SNHLY and CDR2 is FYNNEI. This CDR3 is built from 13 residues. CDR3 coding DNA: TGTGCCAGCGCCCGGACAGGGGAAGAGACCCAGTACTTC. Encoded protein: CASARTGEETQYF.

V usage is TRBV5-1 and J usage is TRBJ1-2; D gene ambiguous. CDR1 is SGHRS and CDR2 is YFSETQ in the germline V gene. There are 14 residues in the CDR3. Trimming left V 1 base short and J 2 bases short, with 9 bases between. The CDR3 reads CASSLSTYNYGYTF. DNA of the CDR3: TGCGCCAGCAGCTTGTCCACATACAACTATGGCTACACCTTC.

This clone occurred once. This chain links TRBV6-5 with TRBJ2-5; D unresolved. CDR3 length equals 10 residues. Trimming removed 9 bases from V and 0 bases from J, with 2 bases in between. The germline CDR1 and CDR2 sequences are MNHEY and SVGAGI. CDR3 nucleotides: TGTGCCAGTAACCAAGAGACCCAGTACTTC. It translates to CASNQETQYF.

The V call is TRBV19, the J call TRBJ1-6, with TRBD1 matching 8 bases. Trimming took 6 bases from V and 7 from J; bases not matched to a gene: 5. The CDR3 consists of 14 residues. Germline V CDR1 and CDR2: LNHDA, SQIVND (reference sequence). Here the CDR3 reads CASSWTGRNSPLHF. The CDR3, as DNA: TGTGCCAGTAGCTGGACAGGGAGGAATTCACCCCTCCACTTT. Together with reference TRBV19 and TRBJ1-6, the CDR3 gives the full variable domain: DGGITQSPKYLFRKEGQNVTLSCEQNLNHDAMYWYRQDPGQGLRLIYYSQIVNDFQKGDIAEGYSVSREKKESFPLTVTSAQKNPTAFYLCASSWTGRNSPLHFGNGTRLTVT.

This clone has just a few counts. The rearrangement joins TRBV5-1 to TRBJ1-4; D is undetermined. V was clipped by 0 bases and J by 8 bases, with 11 bases between them. Germline assignment: CDR1 SGHRS and CDR2 YFSETQ. The CDR3 sequence is 14 residues long. The CDR3 is CASSLAGDNEKLFF. The DNA for the CDR3 is TGCGCCAGCAGCTTGGCGGGAGATAACGAAAAACTGTTTTTT.

This clone occurred once. The rearrangement joins TRBV19 to TRBJ2-1, with 12 bases matching TRBD2. The CDR3 runs to 19 residues. Trimming took 3 bases from V and 1 from J; bases not matched to a gene: 10. Germline CDR1 is LNHDA and CDR2 is SQIVND (reference sequence). Here the CDR3 reads CASSIPTGLAGPSYNEQFF. CDR3 nucleotides: TGTGCCAGTAGTATCCCTACGGGACTAGCGGGTCCGTCCTACAATGAGCAGTTCTTC.

The chain joins TRBV7-9 to TRBJ1-5; TRBD1 might be the D (6 bases). The CDR3 spans 15 residues. V was shortened by 1 base and J by 5 bases, with 12 bases between the two germline ends. In germline, CDR1 is SEHNR, CDR2 FQNEAQ (reference sequence). This CDR3 is CASSLGGGRDQPQHF. The CDR3 DNA reads as TGTGCCAGCAGCTTAGGGGGGGGGCGAGATCAGCCCCAGCATTTT.

V is TRBV11-2 and J is TRBJ1-6; D call uncertain. The CDR3 has 12 residues. Trimming stripped 3 bases from V and 9 bases from J, with 6 bases between. Looked up from germline, CDR1 is SGHAT and CDR2 is FQNNGV. The CDR3 loop is CASSFQASPLHF. DNA for the CDR3: TGTGCCAGCAGCTTCCAGGCTTCACCCCTCCACTTT.

The chain employs TRBV11-3 and TRBJ2-1, with 10 bases fitting TRBD2. The trim removed 1 base at V and 4 bases at J, leaving 4 bases unmatched. CDR1 and CDR2 from the germline V gene are SGHNT and YENEEA. This CDR3 comprises 16 residues. The CDR3 here is CASSLGSSGGYNEQFF. The CDR3 DNA reads as TGTGCCAGCAGCTTAGGTAGTAGCGGGGGGTACAATGAGCAGTTCTTC.

CDR3: CSASYSLYGYTF. CDR3 DNA sequence: TGCAGTGCTAGTTACAGCCTCTATGGCTACACCTTC. V gene TRBV20-1 combines with J gene TRBJ1-2; D gene unclear. V was clipped by 3 bases and J by 4 bases, with 9 bases between them. CDR3 length: 12 residues. CDR1 is DFQATT and CDR2 is SNEGSKA in the germline V gene (reference sequence).

The V and J genes are TRBV5-4 and TRBJ1-5; no clear D gene. CDR1 and CDR2 (germline): SGHNT, YYREEE (reference sequence). The ends were cut back, 2 bases at V and 1 base at J, with 10 bases in the middle. This CDR3 spans 15 amino acids. CDR3 region: CASSFGVGSNQPQHF. CDR3 in DNA: TGTGCCAGCAGCTTCGGGGTGGGAAGCAATCAGCCCCAGCATTTT.

The CDR3 bases are TGTGCCAGCAGCGCAGGGAGGGCTAATGAAAAACTGTTTTTT. It specifies CASSAGRANEKLFF. The chain has TRBV9 and TRBJ1-4, with D possibly TRBD1 on 5 matching bases. This CDR3 is 14 amino acids long. Looked up from germline, CDR1 is SGDLS and CDR2 is YYNGEE. Trimming removed 3 bases at V and 3 bases at J, with 9 bases between.

The J gene is TRBJ1-2, the V gene TRBV4-1, with unresolved D. Trimming took 0 bases from V and 4 from J, leaving 12 bases between them. Germline loops: CDR1 MGHRA, CDR2 YSYEKL. The CDR3 has 15 residues. The chain's CDR3 is CASSQDGGRGYGYTF. CDR3 nucleotide sequence: TGCGCCAGCAGCCAAGATGGAGGCAGAGGCTATGGCTACACCTTC.

V and J are TRBV6-5 and TRBJ2-2, with TRBD2 as a possible D gene (5 bases). Trimming removed 0 bases from V and 4 bases from J, with 12 bases in between. The germline V gene has CDR1 MNHEY and CDR2 SVGAGI. This CDR3 has 16 amino acids. CDR3 DNA sequence: TGTGCCAGCAGTTACTCGACTATGCCGATCACCGGGGAGCTGTTTTTT. Protein: CASSYSTMPITGELFF.

This rearrangement joins TRBV27 to TRBJ2-1, with TRBD2 matching 10 bases. The V gene's germline CDR1 is MNHEY and CDR2 SMNVEV (reference sequence). CDR3 length: 18 residues. V lost 0 bases and J lost 0; bases outside the gene matches: 5. The CDR3 loop is CASSLSAGGGRSYNEQFF. In nucleotides, the CDR3 is TGTGCCAGCAGTTTATCAGCGGGGGGGGGCCGCTCCTACAATGAGCAGTTCTTC.

The CDR3 sequence: CASSPGTVFGETQYF. DNA of the CDR3: TGTGCCAGCAGCCCCGGGACAGTATTTGGGGAGACCCAGTACTTC. The rearrangement links TRBV7-8 to TRBJ2-5, with 7 bases identical to TRBD1. After removal of 5 bases from V and 5 bases from J, the junction contained 11 bases not matched to a gene. Germline values: CDR1 SGHVS, CDR2 FQNEAQ. The CDR3 is made up of 15 amino acids.

The rearrangement links TRBV7-2 to TRBJ1-3; tentative D call: TRBD1 (5 bases). This CDR3 has 13 amino acids. Trimming took 6 bases from V and 4 from J, leaving 10 bases between them. Germline CDR1 is SGHTA and CDR2 is FQGNSA. The CDR3 region is CASRQGYGNTIYF. DNA for the CDR3: TGTGCCAGCAGGCAGGGTTACGGAAACACCATATATTTT.